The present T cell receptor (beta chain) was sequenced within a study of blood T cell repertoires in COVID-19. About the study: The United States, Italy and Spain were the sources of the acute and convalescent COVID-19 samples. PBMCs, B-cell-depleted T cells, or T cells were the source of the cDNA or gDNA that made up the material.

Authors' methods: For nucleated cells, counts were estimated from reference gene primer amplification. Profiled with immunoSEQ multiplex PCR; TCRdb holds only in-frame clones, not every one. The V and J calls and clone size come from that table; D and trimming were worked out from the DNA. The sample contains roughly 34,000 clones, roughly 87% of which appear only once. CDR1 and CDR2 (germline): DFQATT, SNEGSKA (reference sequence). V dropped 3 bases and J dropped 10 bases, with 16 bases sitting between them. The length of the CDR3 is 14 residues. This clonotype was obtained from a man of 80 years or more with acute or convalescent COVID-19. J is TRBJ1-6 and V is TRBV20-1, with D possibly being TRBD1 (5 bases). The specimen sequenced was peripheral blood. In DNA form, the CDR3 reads TGCAGTGCTAGTCTAGGACAAAGTGGATCACCCCTCCACTTT. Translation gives CSASLGQSGSPLHF.